One and the same sample provided the 24 T cell receptor beta chains below, sequenced in a study of graft-versus-host responses after intestinal transplantation. Intraepithelial plus lamina propria lymphocytes were released by processing graft tissue. Clones were sequenced by immunoSEQ multiplex PCR, and TCRdb holds only the in-frame ones, with some missing. The sample has some 4,000 clones; about 74% are singletons. The sample was ileum tissue, taken 330 to 350 days after intestinal transplantation. The receptors were gathered from a human patient who received an intestinal transplant, so some T cells may come from the graft donor.

This clone was recorded once. This rearrangement joins TRBV27 to TRBJ2-2; D perhaps matches TRBD1 (5 bases). CDR3 length: 17 residues. The V end was cut by 3 bases, the J end by 1 base, with 15 bases between. Germline V gene data show CDR1 as MNHEY and CDR2 as SMNVEV (reference sequence). The CDR3 here is CASSFTGLLLNTGELFF. The CDR3 nucleotides are TGTGCCAGCAGTTTTACAGGTCTACTCCTGAACACCGGGGAGCTGTTTTTT.

This chain uses TRBV4-1 with TRBJ2-3; D is ambiguous. The CDR3 contains 15 residues. Trimming took 1 base from V and 4 from J, leaving 12 bases between them. CDR1 is MGHRA and CDR2 is YSYEKL in the germline V gene. CDR3 loop: CASSQGLVDADTQYF. The CDR3 DNA reads TGCGCCAGCAGCCAAGGGCTAGTCGACGCAGATACGCAGTATTTT.

This rearrangement joins TRBV21-1 to TRBJ2-7; whether TRBD2, the table's D call, matches the DNA was not checked. TRBV21-1 is assigned pseudogene status. The CDR3 totals 15 residues. CDR3 nucleotide sequence: TGTGCCAGCAGCAAACCCCTAGCCCGCCGAGGGGAGCAGTACTTC. This encodes CASSKPLARRGEQYF.

The gene calls are TRBV2 and TRBJ1-2; 7 nucleotides line up with TRBD1. V was clipped by 6 bases and J by 4 bases; unmatched bases: 5. The CDR3 is 13 residues long. CDR1 and CDR2 from the germline V gene are SNHLY and FYNNEI. The CDR3 is CASRRQGLYGYTF. The CDR3 DNA sequence: TGTGCCAGCAGACGACAGGGTCTCTATGGCTACACCTTC.

The chain is built from TRBV29-1 and TRBJ1-2; 7 bases are a match to TRBD1. V lost 5 bases to trimming and J lost 4 bases; unmatched junction nucleotides: 4. The CDR3 runs to 12 residues. CDR1 is SQVTM, CDR2 ANQGSEA, per germline. The chain's CDR3 is CSVPRGIYGYTF. The CDR3, as DNA: TGCAGCGTTCCCAGGGGGATCTATGGCTACACCTTC.

V and J are TRBV5-1 and TRBJ2-1; 7 bases agree with TRBD1. CDR1 and CDR2 (germline): SGHRS, YFSETQ. V lost 0 bases, J lost 2 bases, and 5 bases stayed unmatched. The CDR3 length is 16 residues. The CDR3 DNA follows: TGCGCCAGCAGCTTGGTGACAGGGAGTACCTACAATGAGCAGTTCTTC. Translation gives CASSLVTGSTYNEQFF.

The chain employs TRBV11-2 and TRBJ2-5, with 11 positions matching TRBD2. Germline CDR1 is SGHAT and CDR2 is FQNNGV. The CDR3 totals 16 residues. Trimming removed 5 bases from V and 5 bases from J; junction bases left unmatched: 10. The CDR3 region has the DNA TGTGCCAGCAGCCCCCTACTAGCGGGGGAGAGGGAGACCCAGTACTTC. Translation: CASSPLLAGERETQYF.

The chain joins TRBV6-5 to TRBJ2-2; D uncertain. Trimming cost V 4 bases and J 1 base, with 7 bases left between them. Per the germline V gene, CDR1 is MNHEY and CDR2 is SVGAGI. The CDR3 is 14 residues long. The CDR3 protein is CASSLPGNTGELFF. In DNA form, the CDR3 reads TGTGCCAGCAGTTTACCAGGGAACACCGGGGAGCTGTTTTTT.

The chain links TRBV9 to TRBJ1-4, with D possibly TRBD1 on 6 matching bases. Trimming took off 4 bases at V and 1 base at J, with 8 bases between the two ends. Germline V gene data show CDR1 as SGDLS and CDR2 as YYNGEE. This CDR3 contains 14 residues. The CDR3 sequence: CASSLQGTNEKLFF. The CDR3 DNA reads as TGTGCCAGCAGCTTACAGGGAACTAATGAAAAACTGTTTTTT.

By share, this clone ranks as large (0.1 to 1%). The V call is TRBV7-6, the J call TRBJ2-7, with D tentatively TRBD2 (6 bases). This CDR3 contains 14 residues. Germline V gene lookup returns CDR1 SGHVS and CDR2 FNYEAQ. The V and J ends lost 6 bases and 0 bases respectively, with 12 bases between them. The CDR3 nucleotides are TGTGCCAGCAGACCGGGGGTATCCTCCTACGAGCAGTACTTC. Its protein product is CASRPGVSSYEQYF.

This chain connects TRBV28 to TRBJ1-2; 9 positions match TRBD1. This CDR3 has 14 residues. The J segment lost 2 bases and the V segment lost 6 bases, leaving 4 bases of the junction unmatched. Germline V gives CDR1 MDHEN, CDR2 SYDVKM. CDR3 nucleotide sequence: TGTGCCAGCAGGAGACAGGGGGGGAACTATGGCTACACCTTC. Amino acid sequence: CASRRQGGNYGYTF.

V and J are TRBV28 and TRBJ2-5; 12 bases match TRBD2. The germline CDR1 and CDR2 sequences are MDHEN and SYDVKM. The CDR3 runs 16 residues. V shed 7 bases, J shed 2 bases, and the junction held 8 bases outside the gene matches. CDR3 coding DNA: TGTGCCAGCACCACCCTACTAGCGGGGGGACAAGAGACCCAGTACTTC. Protein product: CASTTLLAGGQETQYF.

The genes are TRBV27 and TRBJ2-5; TRBD2 aligns across 15 bases. After removal of 2 bases from V and 1 base from J, the junction contained 8 bases not matched to a gene. This CDR3 spans 19 amino acids. Germline lookup yields CDR1 MNHEY and CDR2 SMNVEV (reference sequence). CDR3 loop: CASSLSPGLAGGIQETQYF. The DNA for the CDR3 is TGTGCCAGCAGTTTAAGCCCGGGACTAGCGGGGGGAATCCAAGAGACCCAGTACTTC.

The chain employs TRBV7-3 and TRBJ2-6; D remains ambiguous. The CDR3 is made up of 14 amino acids. Deletions cut 5 bases from V and 10 bases from J, with 15 bases between. Germline V gene lookup returns CDR1 SGHTA and CDR2 FQGTGA. The CDR3 here is CASSTAEAPNVLTF. The CDR3 nucleotides read TGTGCCAGCAGCACCGCCGAGGCACCTAACGTCCTGACTTTC.

The rearrangement uses TRBV2 and TRBJ1-4; D possibly corresponds to TRBD1 (6 bases). The CDR3 runs to 12 residues. The V gene's germline CDR1 is SNHLY and CDR2 FYNNEI. The V and J ends lost 6 bases and 8 bases respectively, with 10 bases between them. CDR3 nucleotides: TGTGCCAGCAGGTACCAGGGGGAAAAACTGTTTTTT. Translated, it gives CASRYQGEKLFF. The entire variable domain, with the rest obtained from reference TRBV2 and TRBJ1-4, is as follows: EPEVTQTPSHQVTQMGQEVILRCVPISNHLYFYWYRQILGQKVEFLVSFYNNEISEKSEIFDDQFSVERPDGSNFTLKIRSTKLEDSAMYFCASRYQGEKLFFGSGTQLSVL.

This chain links TRBV5-1 with TRBJ2-5; D unresolved. V lost 5 bases and J lost 5, with 13 bases in between. Germline values: CDR1 SGHRS, CDR2 YFSETQ. The CDR3 is made up of 13 amino acids. CDR3 amino acids: CASSLKPVETQYF. The CDR3 DNA follows: TGCGCCAGCAGTCTGAAGCCTGTGGAGACCCAGTACTTC.

The chain carries TRBV4-1 and TRBJ2-7; 10 nucleotides line up with TRBD1. The germline gives CDR1 MGHRA, CDR2 YSYEKL. Trimming removed 5 bases from V and 3 bases from J; junction bases left unmatched: 4. This CDR3 is built from 14 residues. The CDR3 loop reads CASSSGTGVYEQYF. The CDR3 region has the DNA TGCGCCAGCAGCTCCGGGACAGGGGTCTACGAGCAGTACTTC.

The CDR3 reads CASSSAGETYNNEQFF. The CDR3 DNA sequence: TGTGCCAGCAGTTCGGCGGGGGAAACGTACAACAATGAGCAGTTCTTC. The chain recombines TRBV28 with TRBJ2-1; TRBD2 matches 7 bases. The V gene end was trimmed by 4 bases and the J gene end by 5 bases; junction bases not matched to a gene: 11. The CDR3 consists of 16 residues. The germline V gene encodes CDR1 MDHEN and CDR2 SYDVKM. Supplemented by reference TRBV28 and TRBJ2-1, the full variable domain reads DVKVTQSSRYLVKRTGEKVFLECVQDMDHENMFWYRQDPGLGLRLIYFSYDVKMKEKGDIPEGYSVSREKKERFSLILESASTNQTSMYLCASSSAGETYNNEQFFGPGTRLTVL.

The chain joins TRBV19 to TRBJ1-2; possibly TRBD1 for D (6 bases). Per the germline V gene, CDR1 is LNHDA and CDR2 is SQIVND (reference sequence). V dropped 5 bases and J dropped 5 bases, with 18 bases sitting between them. The CDR3 has 15 amino acids. Here the CDR3 reads CASSRIQPGEYGYTF. CDR3 nucleotides: TGTGCCAGTAGTCGAATACAGCCAGGGGAATATGGCTACACCTTC.

V and J are TRBV7-9 and TRBJ2-1, with D possibly matching TRBD2 (6 bases). The V gene's germline CDR1 is SEHNR and CDR2 FQNEAQ (reference sequence). This CDR3 comprises 15 residues. Trimming left V 2 bases short and J 9 bases short, with 17 bases between. CDR3 DNA: TGTGCCAGCAGCTTACCACTAGCTGGGTTAGGTGAGCAGTTCTTC. The encoded protein is CASSLPLAGLGEQFF.

J is TRBJ2-5 and V is TRBV18; 7 bases are a match to TRBD1. Germline CDR1 reads KGHSH; CDR2 reads LQKENI. This CDR3 region has 15 residues. J was trimmed by 2 bases and V by 4 bases; bases with no gene match: 7. The CDR3 here is CASSRSQGPQETQYF. Written as DNA, the CDR3 is TGTGCCAGCTCACGATCACAGGGGCCTCAAGAGACCCAGTACTTC.

The rearrangement joins TRBV28 to TRBJ2-6; D is possibly TRBD1 (6 bases). Trimming removed 3 bases at V and 2 bases at J, with 11 bases between. The CDR3 loop spans 16 amino acids. From germline, CDR1 is MDHEN and CDR2 SYDVKM. CDR3 sequence (DNA): TGTGCCAGCAGTTTGCCCCCAGGGGCTGGGGCCAACGTCCTGACTTTC. This codes for CASSLPPGAGANVLTF.

The chain recombines TRBV27 with TRBJ1-5, with D perhaps matching TRBD1 (6 bases). The V gene lost 6 bases and the J gene lost 3 bases, with 18 bases spanning the gap. This CDR3 spans 16 amino acids. Germline values: CDR1 MNHEY, CDR2 SMNVEV (reference sequence). CDR3: CASSDGQQGFNQPQHF. CDR3 coding DNA: TGTGCCAGCAGCGATGGCCAACAGGGTTTCAATCAGCCCCAGCATTTT.

The chain recombines TRBV9 with TRBJ2-4, with a weak D call TRBD1 (6 bases). Trimming stripped 4 bases from V and 3 bases from J, with 17 bases between. The length of the CDR3 is 16 residues. Germline V gene data show CDR1 as SGDLS and CDR2 as YYNGEE. The CDR3 nucleotides are TGTGCCAGCAGCACTCAGGGGACCCGGGGCAAAAACATTCAGTACTTC. Amino acids: CASSTQGTRGKNIQYF.